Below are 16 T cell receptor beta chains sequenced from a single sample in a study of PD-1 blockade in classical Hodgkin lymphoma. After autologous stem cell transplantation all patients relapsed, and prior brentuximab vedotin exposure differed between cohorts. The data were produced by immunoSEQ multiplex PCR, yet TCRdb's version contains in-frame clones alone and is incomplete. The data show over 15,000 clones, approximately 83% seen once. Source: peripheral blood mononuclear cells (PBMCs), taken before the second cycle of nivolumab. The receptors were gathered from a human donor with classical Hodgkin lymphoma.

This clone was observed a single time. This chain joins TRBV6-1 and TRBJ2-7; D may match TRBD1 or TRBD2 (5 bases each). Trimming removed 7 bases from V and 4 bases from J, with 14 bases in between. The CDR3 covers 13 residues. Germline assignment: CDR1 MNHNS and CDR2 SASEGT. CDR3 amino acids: CASTLGVGYEQYF. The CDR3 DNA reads TGTGCCAGCACCCTGGGGGTTGGATACGAGCAGTACTTC.

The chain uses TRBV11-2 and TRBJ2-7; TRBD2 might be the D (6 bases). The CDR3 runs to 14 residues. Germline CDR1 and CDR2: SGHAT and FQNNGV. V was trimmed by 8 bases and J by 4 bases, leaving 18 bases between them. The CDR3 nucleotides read TGTGCCAGCGGATCCCAACTAGCAGCATACGAGCAGTACTTC. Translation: CASGSQLAAYEQYF.

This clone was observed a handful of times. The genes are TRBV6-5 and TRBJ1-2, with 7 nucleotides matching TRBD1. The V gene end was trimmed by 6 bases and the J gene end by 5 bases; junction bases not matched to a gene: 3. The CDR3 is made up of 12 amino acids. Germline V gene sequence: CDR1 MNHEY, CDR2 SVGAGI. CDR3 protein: CASRSTGYGYTF. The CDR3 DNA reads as TGTGCCAGCAGATCGACAGGGTATGGCTACACCTTC.

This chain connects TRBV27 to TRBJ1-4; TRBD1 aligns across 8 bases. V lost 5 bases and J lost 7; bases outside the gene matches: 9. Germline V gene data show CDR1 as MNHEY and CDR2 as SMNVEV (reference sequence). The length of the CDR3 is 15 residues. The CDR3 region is CASSPPGQEGEKLFF. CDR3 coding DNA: TGTGCCAGCAGTCCACCGGGACAGGAGGGTGAAAAACTGTTTTTT.

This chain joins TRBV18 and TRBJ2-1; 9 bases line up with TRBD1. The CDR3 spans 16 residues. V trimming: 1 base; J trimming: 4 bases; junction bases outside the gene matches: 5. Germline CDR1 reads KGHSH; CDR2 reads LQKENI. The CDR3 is CASSPQDRGLYNEQFF. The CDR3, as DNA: TGTGCCAGCTCACCACAGGACAGGGGTTTGTACAATGAGCAGTTCTTC. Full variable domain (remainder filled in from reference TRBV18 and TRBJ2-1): NAGVMQNPRHLVRRRGQEARLRCSPMKGHSHVYWYRQLPEEGLKFMVYLQKENIIDESGMPKERFSAEFPKEGPSILRIQQVVRGDSAAYFCASSPQDRGLYNEQFFGPGTRLTVL.

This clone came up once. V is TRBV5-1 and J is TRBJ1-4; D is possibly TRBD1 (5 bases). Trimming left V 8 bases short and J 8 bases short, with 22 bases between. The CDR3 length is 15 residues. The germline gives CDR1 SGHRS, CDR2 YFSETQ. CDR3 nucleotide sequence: TGCGCCAGTGGGGACGGGGGTCCTCTTATGGAAAAACTGTTTTTT. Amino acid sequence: CASGDGGPLMEKLFF.

The CDR3: CASTPRAHSNQPQHF. CDR3 nucleotides: TGTGCCAGCACCCCTCGTGCCCATAGCAATCAGCCCCAGCATTTT. The chain links TRBV6-5 to TRBJ1-5; D ambiguous. The CDR3 spans 15 residues. The V and J ends lost 7 bases and 0 bases respectively, with 13 bases between them. Germline lookup yields CDR1 MNHEY and CDR2 SVGAGI.

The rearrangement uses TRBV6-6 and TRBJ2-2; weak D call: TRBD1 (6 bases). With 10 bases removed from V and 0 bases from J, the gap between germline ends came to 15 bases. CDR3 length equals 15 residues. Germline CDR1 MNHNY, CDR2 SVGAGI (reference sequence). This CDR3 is CAIPTGSTNTGELFF. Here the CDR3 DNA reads TGTGCCATCCCGACAGGATCAACGAACACCGGGGAGCTGTTTTTT.

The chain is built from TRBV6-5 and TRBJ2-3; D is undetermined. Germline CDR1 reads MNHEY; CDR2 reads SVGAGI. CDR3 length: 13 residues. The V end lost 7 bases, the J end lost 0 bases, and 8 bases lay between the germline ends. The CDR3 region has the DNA TGTGCCAGCAAAGGCCCTAGCACAGATACGCAGTATTTT. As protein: CASKGPSTDTQYF.

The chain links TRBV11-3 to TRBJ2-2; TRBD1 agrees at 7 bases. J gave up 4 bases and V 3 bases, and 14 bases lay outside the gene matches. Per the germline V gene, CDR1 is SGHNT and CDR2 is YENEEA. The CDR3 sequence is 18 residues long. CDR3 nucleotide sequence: TGTGCCAGCAGCTTTCTAGGACAGGCGCCACCGAGCACCGGGGAGCTGTTTTTT. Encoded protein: CASSFLGQAPPSTGELFF.

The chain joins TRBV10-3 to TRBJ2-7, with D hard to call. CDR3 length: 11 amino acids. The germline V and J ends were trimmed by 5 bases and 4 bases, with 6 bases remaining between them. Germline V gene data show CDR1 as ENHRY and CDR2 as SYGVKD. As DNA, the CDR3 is TGTGCCATCAGTCGATCGTACGAGCAGTACTTC. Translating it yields CAISRSYEQYF.

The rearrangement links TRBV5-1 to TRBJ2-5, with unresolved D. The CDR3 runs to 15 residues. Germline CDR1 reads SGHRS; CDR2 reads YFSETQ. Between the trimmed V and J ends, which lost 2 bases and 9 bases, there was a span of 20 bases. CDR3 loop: CASSLDITSYSSQYF. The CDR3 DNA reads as TGCGCCAGCAGCTTAGACATCACGTCCTATTCGTCCCAGTACTTC.

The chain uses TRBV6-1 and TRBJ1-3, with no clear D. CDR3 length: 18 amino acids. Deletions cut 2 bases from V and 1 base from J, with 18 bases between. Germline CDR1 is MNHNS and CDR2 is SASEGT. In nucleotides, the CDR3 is TGTGCCAGCAGTGAAAAGTCCACCAGATTCGCTTCTGGAAACACCATATATTTT. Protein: CASSEKSTRFASGNTIYF.

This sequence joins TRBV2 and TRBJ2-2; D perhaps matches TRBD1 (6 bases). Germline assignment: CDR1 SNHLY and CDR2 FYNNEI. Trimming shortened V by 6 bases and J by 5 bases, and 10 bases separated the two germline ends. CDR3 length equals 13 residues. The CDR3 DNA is TGTGCCAGCAGGGGCCAGGGGACCGGGGAGCTGTTTTTT. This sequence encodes CASRGQGTGELFF.

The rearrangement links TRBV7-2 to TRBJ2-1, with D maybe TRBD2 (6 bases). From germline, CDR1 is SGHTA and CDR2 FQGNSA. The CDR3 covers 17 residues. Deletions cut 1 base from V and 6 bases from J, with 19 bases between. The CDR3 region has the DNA TGTGCCAGCAGCTTAGTGGGCTGGGGAGGTGTGCGCAATGAGCAGTTCTTC. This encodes CASSLVGWGGVRNEQFF.

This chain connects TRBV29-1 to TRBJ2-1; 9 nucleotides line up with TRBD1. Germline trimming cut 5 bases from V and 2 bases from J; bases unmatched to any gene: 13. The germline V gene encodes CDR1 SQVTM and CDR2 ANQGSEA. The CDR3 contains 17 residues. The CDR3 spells CSVSHKPGQGTYNEQFF. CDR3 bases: TGCAGCGTTAGCCACAAGCCCGGACAGGGGACCTACAATGAGCAGTTCTTC.